This entry is about one TCR beta chain. This sample is part of a study of blood T cell repertoires in COVID-19. Overall study: The samples span acute and convalescent COVID-19 from the United States, Italy and Spain. In each case, the material was cDNA or gDNA derived from T cells, B-cell-depleted T cells, or PBMCs.

Study processing details: Researchers report that nucleated cell counts were estimated from reference gene primer amplification. Method: immunoSEQ multiplex PCR; TCRdb's copy keeps in-frame clones and lacks some. The V and J calls and clone size are taken from that table; D and trimming were inferred from the DNA. The sample consists of hundreds of thousands of clones, about 85% of them appearing once. This CDR3 has 15 residues. V was pared by 2 bases and J by 0 bases, with 9 bases between. Per the germline V gene, CDR1 is SGHKS and CDR2 is YYEKEE (reference sequence). The V and J genes are TRBV5-5 and TRBJ1-3; D is uncertain. This TCR derives from a woman older than 75 with active or convalescent COVID-19. Sequencing was done on a sample of peripheral blood. The CDR3 DNA reads TGTGCCAGCAGCTTCGAACTAAGCTCTGGAAACACCATATATTTT. Protein product: CASSFELSSGNTIYF. The full variable domain, rest sourced from reference TRBV5-5 and TRBJ1-3, is DAGVTQSPTHLIKTRGQQVTLRCSPISGHKSVSWYQQVLGQGPQFIFQYYEKEERGRGNFPDRFSARQFPNYSSELNVNALLLGDSALYLCASSFELSSGNTIYFGEGSWLTVV.